The source of this T cell receptor beta chain is a study of yellow fever vaccine responses in identical twins. CDR1 is KGHSH and CDR2 is LQKENI in the germline V gene. The CDR3 loop spans 15 amino acids. V lost 0 bases, J lost 10 bases, and 8 bases stayed unmatched. TCRdb called the RT-PCR reads again in MiXCR, with one record for every CDR3 protein. In the table there are 1,000 or so distinct CDR3 sequences, nearly 80% of which are singletons. The sequencing here drew on T cells from blood (PBMCs), unsorted or a sorted subset (not recorded which), taken before or after yellow fever vaccination (not recorded which). This receptor was identified in a female donor who received the yellow fever vaccine. This chain uses TRBV18 with TRBJ2-1, with 8 positions matching TRBD2. In DNA form, the CDR3 reads TGTGCCAGCTCACCACCGGCGGGGGGCGCCGGGGAGCAGTTCTTC. It codes for CASSPPAGGAGEQFF.